This T cell receptor (beta chain) emerged from a study of identical twins. V lost 3 bases to trimming and J lost 1 base; unmatched junction nucleotides: 7. Germline CDR1 SGHRS, CDR2 YFSETQ. The CDR3 has 15 amino acids. On this clonotype itself: Its antigen is unknown.

A universal primer site was incorporated via template switching, and the cDNA contained unique molecular identifiers. From the 5' RACE reads, TCRdb called clonotypes with MiXCR, one entry per CDR3 protein. The sample shows around 570,000 distinct CDR3 sequences, 9.5% to 10% of them seen only once. Findings of the study overall: Cross-sectional statistical analysis, not tracking of the same donors, underpinned the conclusions. Reduced insertions were recorded for abundant cord blood beta clonotypes, with no such pattern in memory repertoires.

This sample also appeared in a second study, on yellow fever vaccine responses in identical twins.

The chain joins TRBV5-1 to TRBJ2-7, with 7 bases identical to TRBD1. This clonotype was obtained from a woman under 30 in good health. The sample was PBMCs. In nucleotides, the CDR3 is TGCGCCAGCAGCTCTGGGACAGCTAGATCCTACGAGCAGTACTTC. Amino acids: CASSSGTARSYEQYF.